The clone carrying this TCR beta chain occurred once. The entry originates in a study of T cell changes during pregnancy in multiple sclerosis. V lost 0 bases to trimming and J lost 5 bases; unmatched junction nucleotides: 9. Germline assignment: CDR1 SGHRS and CDR2 YFSETQ. This CDR3 contains 16 residues. Generated by immunoSEQ multiplex PCR, the TCRdb table keeps only in-frame clones and is missing some. The table lists about 97,000 clones, around 90% of them singletons. The chain carries TRBV5-1 and TRBJ2-7, with 9 bases lining up with TRBD2. The specimen was peripheral blood, collected in the second trimester of pregnancy. The clonotype originates from a female donor with multiple sclerosis, enrolled in a pregnancy study. This CDR3 reads CASSLAGLAGGDEQYF. DNA for the CDR3: TGCGCCAGCAGCTTGGCGGGACTAGCAGGAGGGGACGAGCAGTACTTC.